This T cell receptor (beta chain) appears in the sequencing data of a study of blood T cell repertoires in COVID-19. Study summary: Samples taken during acute and convalescent COVID-19 were collected in the United States, Italy and Spain. Nucleic acid was either cDNA or gDNA, and it came from T cells, B-cell-depleted T cells, or PBMCs.

The V gene's germline CDR1 is SEHNR and CDR2 FQNEAQ (reference sequence). The V gene lost 5 bases and the J gene lost 4 bases, with 12 bases spanning the gap. This CDR3 is 14 amino acids long. Clones were sequenced by immunoSEQ multiplex PCR, and TCRdb holds only the in-frame ones, with some missing. The sample has over 55,000 clones, 82% seen once; the top ten hold approximately 15%. Source material: peripheral blood. The sequence was obtained from a woman aged 80 or older with acute or convalescent COVID-19. The V call is TRBV7-9, the J call TRBJ1-5; D is perhaps TRBD1 (5 bases). DNA for the CDR3: TGTGCCAGCAGCGCAGTCGGGGGGAATCAGCCCCAGCATTTT. Its translation is CASSAVGGNQPQHF.